Following are 17 T cell receptor beta chains from one sample sequenced in a study of CD8 T cells in ankylosing spondylitis. Notes on the study in general: A motif of 7 to 9 highly homologous TCR beta variants was seen as apparently characteristic of ankylosing spondylitis blood.

A single record per CDR3 protein comes from TCRdb applying MiXCR to the 5' RACE reads. The sample contains fewer than 650,000 distinct CDR3 sequences, more than 9.5% of which appear only once. No antigen has been assigned to these receptors. Source material: blood, either unsorted or a sorted T cell fraction (not recorded which). These receptors were obtained from a male donor with ankylosing spondylitis.

This clonotype came up many times. This chain uses TRBV5-1 with TRBJ2-1; 9 bases are a match to TRBD2. V was pared by 0 bases and J by 6 bases, with 7 bases of the junction left unmatched. Germline V gene lookup returns CDR1 SGHRS and CDR2 YFSETQ. The CDR3 is 16 residues long. This CDR3 reads CASSLEAGGPGNEQFF. Here the CDR3 DNA reads TGCGCCAGCAGCTTGGAGGCGGGAGGGCCGGGCAATGAGCAGTTCTTC.

This clonotype was observed many times. This sequence joins TRBV4-1 and TRBJ1-5, with D possibly being TRBD1 (5 bases). This CDR3 contains 15 residues. Germline lookup yields CDR1 MGHRA and CDR2 YSYEKL. Trimming removed 0 bases from V and 5 bases from J, with 11 bases in between. CDR3 sequence: CASSQEWDGYQPQHF. For the CDR3, the DNA is TGCGCCAGCAGCCAAGAATGGGACGGCTATCAGCCCCAGCATTTT.

This chain joins TRBV20-1 and TRBJ1-2; 9 nucleotides align to TRBD1. The CDR3 loop spans 14 amino acids. Germline V lookup: CDR1 DFQATT, CDR2 SNEGSKA (reference sequence). This chain's CDR3 is CFAGDRGNNYGYTF. DNA of the CDR3: TGCTTTGCGGGCGACAGGGGGAATAACTATGGCTACACCTTC.

This clonotype was found many times. This chain uses TRBV15 with TRBJ2-7; no reliable D call. The length of the CDR3 is 14 residues. Trimming shortened V by 0 bases and J by 4 bases, and 10 bases separated the two germline ends. Germline CDR1 is LNHNV and CDR2 is YYDKDF (reference sequence). CDR3 protein: CATSRDKGRYEQYV. The CDR3 DNA reads as TGTGCCACCAGCAGAGATAAAGGGCGATACGAGCAGTACGTC.

Many counts were recorded for this clonotype. The chain employs TRBV29-1 and TRBJ1-2, with no clear D. Trimming cost V 0 bases and J 4 bases, with 12 bases left between them. Looked up from germline, CDR1 is SQVTM and CDR2 is ANQGSEA. The CDR3 has 14 residues. In nucleotides, the CDR3 is TGCAGCGTTGAAGATCAAGGACTGAGCTATGGCTACACCTTC. This encodes CSVEDQGLSYGYTF.

This clonotype was detected many times. One junction end disagrees with the germline gene, perhaps due to a read error. The chain couples TRBV2 to TRBJ1-5; D may be TRBD1 (5 bases). This CDR3 is 13 amino acids long. Germline V gene data show CDR1 as SNHLY and CDR2 as FYNNEI. Here the CDR3 reads CASSEGDSQPQHF. The CDR3 DNA follows: TGTGCCAGCAGCGAAGGGGATAGTCAGCCCCAGCATTTT. The entire variable domain, with the rest obtained from reference TRBV2 and TRBJ1-5, is as follows: EPEVTQTPSHQVTQMGQEVILRCVPISNHLYFYWYRQILGQKVEFLVSFYNNEISEKSEIFDDQFSVERPDGSNFTLKIRSTKLEDSAMYFCASSEGDSQPQHFGDGTRLSIL.

This clonotype was found many times. The chain is built from TRBV24-1 and TRBJ2-3; D is unclear. Germline lookup yields CDR1 KGHDR and CDR2 SFDVKD. CDR3 length: 13 amino acids. V gave up 4 bases and J gave up 6 bases, with 10 bases separating them. CDR3 protein: CATSDPDFDTQYF. The CDR3 DNA reads TGTGCCACCAGTGACCCAGACTTCGATACGCAGTATTTT.

This clonotype was seen a few times. CDR3 sequence: CASSPPGLAGDEQFF. CDR3 in DNA: TGTGCCAGCTCACCACCGGGACTAGCGGGAGATGAGCAGTTCTTC. The chain has TRBV18 and TRBJ2-1; TRBD2 matches 14 bases. This CDR3 has 15 amino acids. The germline CDR1 and CDR2 sequences are KGHSH and LQKENI. Trimming cost V 0 bases and J 8 bases; bases outside gene matches: 0.

The rearrangement links TRBV7-9 to TRBJ2-5, with 7 nucleotides matching TRBD2. The CDR3 is made up of 14 amino acids. The V gene's germline CDR1 is SEHNR and CDR2 FQNEAQ (reference sequence). The V gene end was trimmed by 5 bases and the J gene end by 1 base; junction bases not matched to a gene: 4. CDR3 sequence (DNA): TGTGCCAGCAGCACCCGGACTAGCCAAGAGACCCAGTACTTC. It translates to CASSTRTSQETQYF.

This clonotype has at least ten counts. This CDR3 is CASSFQPGNSNQPQHF. DNA for the CDR3: TGTGCCAGCAGCTTCCAACCGGGGAATAGCAATCAGCCCCAGCATTTT. The V gene is TRBV7-8, the J gene TRBJ1-5; D call uncertain. Germline CDR1 reads SGHVS; CDR2 reads FQNEAQ. V lost 3 bases to trimming and J lost 0 bases, with 12 bases between them. The CDR3 contains 16 residues.

This clonotype occurred many times. Here the CDR3 reads CASGSPRQHTEAFF. The CDR3 DNA reads as TGTGCTAGTGGTTCGCCAAGACAGCACACTGAAGCTTTCTTT. The gene calls are TRBV12-5 and TRBJ1-1; D might be TRBD1 (5 bases). CDR3 length: 14 amino acids. V lost 4 bases, J lost 3 bases, and 12 bases lay in between. The V gene's germline CDR1 is LGHNT and CDR2 FRNRAP.

This clonotype appeared a few times. The V call is TRBV11-2, the J call TRBJ2-3; TRBD2 agrees at 9 bases. The CDR3 length is 17 residues. J gave up 6 bases and V 3 bases, and 13 bases lay outside the gene matches. In germline, CDR1 is SGHAT, CDR2 FQNNGV. CDR3 sequence (DNA): TGTGCCAGCAGCTTCGCTGTAGCGGGGGCCCGCGGGGATACGCAGTATTTT. Translating gives CASSFAVAGARGDTQYF.

There are many counts of this clonotype. V and J are TRBV3-1 and TRBJ1-2, with D possibly being TRBD1 (5 bases). Between the trimmed V and J ends, which lost 1 base and 2 bases, there was a span of 14 bases. CDR1 and CDR2 from the germline V gene are LGHDT and YNNKEL (reference sequence). The CDR3 is 16 amino acids. The CDR3 nucleotides read TGTGCCAGCAGCCAAGGGCTAGGTACAGGCAACTATGGCTACACCTTC. Translated, it gives CASSQGLGTGNYGYTF.

The gene calls are TRBV7-2 and TRBJ2-5; D remains unclear. The V gene lost 1 base and the J gene lost 5 bases, with 20 bases spanning the gap. Looked up from germline, CDR1 is SGHTA and CDR2 is FQGNSA. The CDR3 is 17 residues long. In DNA form, the CDR3 reads TGTGCCAGCAGCTTAGTGTTCCCTCCCACCTCCAGGGAGACCCAGTACTTC. Translation gives CASSLVFPPTSRETQYF.

This clonotype was picked up a small number of times. The rearrangement links TRBV7-2 to TRBJ1-1; tentative D call: TRBD1 (5 bases). Germline CDR1 reads SGHTA; CDR2 reads FQGNSA. Deletions cut 5 bases from V and 7 bases from J, with 14 bases between. This CDR3 region has 13 residues. The CDR3 spells CASSPGGGSEAFF. The DNA of the CDR3 is TGTGCCAGCAGCCCGGGTGGGGGGAGTGAAGCTTTCTTT. Full variable domain (missing parts from reference TRBV7-2 and TRBJ1-1): GAGVSQSPSNKVTEKGKDVELRCDPISGHTALYWYRQSLGQGLEFLIYFQGNSAPDKSGLPSDRFSAERTGGSVSTLTIQRTQQEDSAVYLCASSPGGGSEAFFGQGTRLTVV.

This clonotype was counted many times. The chain carries TRBV15 and TRBJ2-3, with TRBD2 matching over 7 bases. V lost 1 base, J lost 4 bases, and 14 bases stayed unmatched. This CDR3 spans 18 amino acids. Per the germline V gene, CDR1 is LNHNV and CDR2 is YYDKDF (reference sequence). Here the CDR3 DNA reads TGTGCCACCAGCAGAGTCCCCCGGGAGGCGGGAGAGGCAGATACGCAGTATTTT. It yields the protein CATSRVPREAGEADTQYF.

The J gene is TRBJ1-5, the V gene TRBV7-9, with TRBD1 as a possible D gene (6 bases). The CDR3 spans 15 residues. Germline loops: CDR1 SEHNR, CDR2 FQNEAQ (reference sequence). V shed 5 bases and J shed 4 bases, with 15 bases lying between them. CDR3 DNA: TGTGCCAGCAGCCCCGTGGGGGCCGGGAATCAGCCCCAGCATTTT. Protein: CASSPVGAGNQPQHF.